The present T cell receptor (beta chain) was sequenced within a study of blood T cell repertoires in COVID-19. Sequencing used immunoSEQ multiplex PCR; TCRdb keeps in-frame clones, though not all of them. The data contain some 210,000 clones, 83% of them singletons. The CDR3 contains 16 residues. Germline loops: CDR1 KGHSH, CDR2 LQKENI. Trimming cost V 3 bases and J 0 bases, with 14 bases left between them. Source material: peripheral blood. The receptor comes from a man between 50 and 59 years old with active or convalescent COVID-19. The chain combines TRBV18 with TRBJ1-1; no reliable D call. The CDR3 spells CASSPLAGSLNTEAFF. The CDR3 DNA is TGTGCCAGCTCACCCCTAGCGGGGAGCTTGAACACTGAAGCTTTCTTT.